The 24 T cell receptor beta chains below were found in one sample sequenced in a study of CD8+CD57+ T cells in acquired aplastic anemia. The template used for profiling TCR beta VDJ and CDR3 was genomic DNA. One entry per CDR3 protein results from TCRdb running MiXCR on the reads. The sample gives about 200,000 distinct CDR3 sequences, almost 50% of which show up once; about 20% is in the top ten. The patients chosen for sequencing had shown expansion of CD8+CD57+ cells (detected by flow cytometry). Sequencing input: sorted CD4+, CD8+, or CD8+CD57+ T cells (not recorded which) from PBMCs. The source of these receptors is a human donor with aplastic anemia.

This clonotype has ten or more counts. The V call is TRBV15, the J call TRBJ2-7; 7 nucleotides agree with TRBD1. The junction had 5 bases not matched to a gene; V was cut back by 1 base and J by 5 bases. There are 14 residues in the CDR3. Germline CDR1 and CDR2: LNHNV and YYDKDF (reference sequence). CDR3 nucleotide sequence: TGTGCCACCAGCAGAGTAGGGGGCCGGGACGAGCAGTACTTC. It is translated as CATSRVGGRDEQYF. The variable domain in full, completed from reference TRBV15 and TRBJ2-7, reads DAMVIQNPRYQVTQFGKPVTLSCSQTLNHNVMYWYQQKSSQAPKLLFHYYDKDFNNEADTPDNFQSRRPNTSFCFLDIRSPGLGDTAMYLCATSRVGGRDEQYFGPGTRLTVT.

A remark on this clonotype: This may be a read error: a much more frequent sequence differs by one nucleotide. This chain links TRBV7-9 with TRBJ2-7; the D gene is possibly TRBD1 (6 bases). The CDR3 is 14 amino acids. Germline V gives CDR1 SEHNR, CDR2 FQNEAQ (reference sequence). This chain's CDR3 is CASSPRDNSYGQYF. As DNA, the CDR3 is TGTGCCAGCAGCCCGAGGGACAACTCCTACGGGCAGTACTTC.

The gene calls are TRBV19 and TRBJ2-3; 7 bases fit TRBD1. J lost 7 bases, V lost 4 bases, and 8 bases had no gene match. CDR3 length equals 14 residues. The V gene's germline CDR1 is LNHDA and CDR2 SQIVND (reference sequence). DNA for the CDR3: TGTGCCAGTAGTACACTGACAGGGTCGAATACGCAGTATTTT. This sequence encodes CASSTLTGSNTQYF.

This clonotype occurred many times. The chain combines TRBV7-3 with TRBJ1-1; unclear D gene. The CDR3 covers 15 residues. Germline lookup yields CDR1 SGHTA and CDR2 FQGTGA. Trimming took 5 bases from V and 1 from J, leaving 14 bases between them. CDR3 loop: CASSPAPKGNTEAFF. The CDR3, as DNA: TGTGCCAGCAGCCCGGCCCCAAAGGGGAACACTGAAGCTTTCTTT.

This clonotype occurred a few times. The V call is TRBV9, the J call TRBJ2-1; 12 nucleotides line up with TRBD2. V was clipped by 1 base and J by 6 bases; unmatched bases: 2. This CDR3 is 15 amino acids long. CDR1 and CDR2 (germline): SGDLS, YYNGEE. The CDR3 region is CASSVQGLAGNEQFF. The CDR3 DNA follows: TGTGCCAGCAGCGTACAGGGACTAGCGGGCAATGAGCAGTTCTTC.

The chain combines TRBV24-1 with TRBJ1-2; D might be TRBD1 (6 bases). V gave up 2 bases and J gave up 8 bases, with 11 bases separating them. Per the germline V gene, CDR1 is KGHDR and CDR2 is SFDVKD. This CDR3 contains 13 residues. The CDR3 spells CATSDSRGWGYTF. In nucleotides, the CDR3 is TGTGCCACCAGTGATTCCAGGGGCTGGGGCTACACCTTC.

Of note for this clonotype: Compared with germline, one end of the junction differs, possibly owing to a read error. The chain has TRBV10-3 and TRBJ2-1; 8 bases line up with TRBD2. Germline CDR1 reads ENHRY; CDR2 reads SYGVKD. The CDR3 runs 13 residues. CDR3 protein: CAISDERGHERFF. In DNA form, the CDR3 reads TGTGCCATCAGTGATGAGCGGGGGCATGAGCGGTTCTTC.

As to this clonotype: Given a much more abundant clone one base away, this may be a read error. CDR3 region: CASRGGAGDTIYF. CDR3 nucleotide sequence: TGTGCCAGCAGAGGAGGGGCTGGAGACACCATATATTTT. The rearrangement uses TRBV6-5 and TRBJ1-3; D perhaps matches TRBD1 (5 bases). From germline, CDR1 is MNHEY and CDR2 SVGAGI. The CDR3 is 13 residues long.

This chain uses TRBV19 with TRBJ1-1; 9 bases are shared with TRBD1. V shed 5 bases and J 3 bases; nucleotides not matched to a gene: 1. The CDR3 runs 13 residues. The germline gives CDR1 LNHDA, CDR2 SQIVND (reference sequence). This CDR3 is CASSGTGYTEAFF. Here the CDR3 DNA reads TGTGCCAGTAGTGGGACAGGGTACACTGAAGCTTTCTTT. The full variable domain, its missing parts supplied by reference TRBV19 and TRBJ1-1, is DGGITQSPKYLFRKEGQNVTLSCEQNLNHDAMYWYRQDPGQGLRLIYYSQIVNDFQKGDIAEGYSVSREKKESFPLTVTSAQKNPTAFYLCASSGTGYTEAFFGQGTRLTVV.

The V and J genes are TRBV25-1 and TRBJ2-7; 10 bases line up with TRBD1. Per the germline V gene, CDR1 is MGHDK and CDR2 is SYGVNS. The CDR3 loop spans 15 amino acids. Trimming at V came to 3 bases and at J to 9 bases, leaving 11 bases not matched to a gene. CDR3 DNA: TGTGCCAGCAGTGACCCCGGGACAGGGGAGGGCGGGCAGTACTTC. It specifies CASSDPGTGEGGQYF.

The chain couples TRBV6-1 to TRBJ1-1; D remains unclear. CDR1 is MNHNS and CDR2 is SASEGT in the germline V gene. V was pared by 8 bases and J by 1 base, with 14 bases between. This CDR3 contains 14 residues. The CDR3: CASCLGESNTEAFF. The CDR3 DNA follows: TGTGCCAGCTGCCTTGGCGAATCGAACACTGAAGCTTTCTTT.

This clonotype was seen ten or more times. CDR3 DNA sequence: TGCGCCAGCAGCCAAGATCAAGCGGGGGGGTACAATGAGCAGTTCTTC. It yields the protein CASSQDQAGGYNEQFF. J is TRBJ2-1 and V is TRBV4-1; 10 nucleotides agree with TRBD2. The CDR3 extends over 16 amino acids. Germline V gives CDR1 MGHRA, CDR2 YSYEKL. The J segment lost 4 bases and the V segment lost 0 bases, leaving 3 bases of the junction unmatched.

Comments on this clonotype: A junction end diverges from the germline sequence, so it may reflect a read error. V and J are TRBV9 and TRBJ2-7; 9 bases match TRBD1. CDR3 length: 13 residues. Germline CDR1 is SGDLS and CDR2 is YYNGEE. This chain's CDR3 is CASSGGDRVKGGF. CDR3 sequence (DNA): TGTGCCAGCAGCGGAGGGGACAGGGTTAAGGGGGGCTTC.

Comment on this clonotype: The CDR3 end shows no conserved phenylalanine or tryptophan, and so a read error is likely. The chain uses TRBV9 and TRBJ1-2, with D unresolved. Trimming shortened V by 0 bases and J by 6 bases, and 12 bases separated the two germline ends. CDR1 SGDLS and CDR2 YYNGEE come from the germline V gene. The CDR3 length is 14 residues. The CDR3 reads CASSVDPGDNGYTL. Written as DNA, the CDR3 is TGTGCCAGCAGCGTAGATCCAGGAGATAATGGCTACACCCTC.

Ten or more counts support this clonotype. Written as DNA, the CDR3 is TGTGCCATCAGTGAACAGGGGAGAACGTATGGCTACACCTTC. Protein: CAISEQGRTYGYTF. The V call is TRBV10-3, the J call TRBJ1-2; 7 bases agree with TRBD1. The CDR3 extends over 14 amino acids. Unmatched junction bases numbered 6, after V lost 3 bases and J lost 5 bases. The germline gives CDR1 ENHRY, CDR2 SYGVKD.

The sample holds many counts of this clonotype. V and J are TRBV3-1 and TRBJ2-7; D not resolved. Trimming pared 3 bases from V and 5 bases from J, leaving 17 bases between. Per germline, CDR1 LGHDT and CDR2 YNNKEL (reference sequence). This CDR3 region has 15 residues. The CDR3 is CASSHRRSGGDEQYF. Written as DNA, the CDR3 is TGTGCCAGCAGCCACCGAAGGAGTGGTGGGGACGAGCAGTACTTC.

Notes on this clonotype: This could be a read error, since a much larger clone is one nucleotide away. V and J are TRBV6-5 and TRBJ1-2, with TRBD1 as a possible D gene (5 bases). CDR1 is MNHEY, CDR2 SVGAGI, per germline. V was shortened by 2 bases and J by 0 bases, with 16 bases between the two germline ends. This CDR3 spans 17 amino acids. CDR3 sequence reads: CASSYAGLDNPNYGYTF. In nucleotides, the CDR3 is TGTGCCAGCAGTTACGCCGGATTGGACAACCCTAACTATGGCTACACCTTC.

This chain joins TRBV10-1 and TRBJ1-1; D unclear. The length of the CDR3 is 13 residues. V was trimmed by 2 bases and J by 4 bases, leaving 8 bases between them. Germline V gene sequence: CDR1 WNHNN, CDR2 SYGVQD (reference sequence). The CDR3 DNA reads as TGCGCCAGCAGTGAGGTAGTGGGCACTGAAGCTTTCTTT. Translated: CASSEVVGTEAFF.

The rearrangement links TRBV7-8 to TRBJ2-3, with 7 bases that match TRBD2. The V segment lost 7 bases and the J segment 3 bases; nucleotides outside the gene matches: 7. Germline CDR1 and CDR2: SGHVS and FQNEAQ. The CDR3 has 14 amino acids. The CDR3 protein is CASKSLLATDTQYF. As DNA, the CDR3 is TGTGCCAGCAAGTCGTTACTAGCGACAGATACGCAGTATTTT.

CDR3 sequence: CATSSTGELYEQYF. The CDR3 DNA reads TGTGCCACCAGCAGTACAGGAGAACTCTACGAGCAGTACTTC. V and J are TRBV15 and TRBJ2-7, with D tentatively TRBD1 (5 bases). The CDR3 extends over 14 amino acids. Germline assignment: CDR1 LNHNV and CDR2 YYDKDF (reference sequence). With 3 bases removed from V and 3 bases from J, the gap between germline ends came to 12 bases.

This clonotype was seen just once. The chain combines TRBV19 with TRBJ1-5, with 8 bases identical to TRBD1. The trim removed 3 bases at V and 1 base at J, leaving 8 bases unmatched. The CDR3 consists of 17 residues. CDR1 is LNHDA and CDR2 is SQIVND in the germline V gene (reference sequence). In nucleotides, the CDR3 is TGTGCCAGTAGTATTGGACAGGGCAGGGGAAGCAATCAGCCCCAGCATTTT. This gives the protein CASSIGQGRGSNQPQHF.

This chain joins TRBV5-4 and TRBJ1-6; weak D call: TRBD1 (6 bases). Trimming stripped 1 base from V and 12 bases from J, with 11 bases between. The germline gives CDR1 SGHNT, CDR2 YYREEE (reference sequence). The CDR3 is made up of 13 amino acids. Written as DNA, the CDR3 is TGTGCCAGCAGCTTGAACAGGGACGTACCCCTCCACTTT. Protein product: CASSLNRDVPLHF.

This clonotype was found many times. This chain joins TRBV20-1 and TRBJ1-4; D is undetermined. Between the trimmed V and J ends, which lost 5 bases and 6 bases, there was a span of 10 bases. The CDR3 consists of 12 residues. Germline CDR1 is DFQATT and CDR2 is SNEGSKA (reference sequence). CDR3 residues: CSAPDGDEKLFF. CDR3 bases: TGCAGTGCTCCCGACGGGGATGAAAAACTGTTTTTT.

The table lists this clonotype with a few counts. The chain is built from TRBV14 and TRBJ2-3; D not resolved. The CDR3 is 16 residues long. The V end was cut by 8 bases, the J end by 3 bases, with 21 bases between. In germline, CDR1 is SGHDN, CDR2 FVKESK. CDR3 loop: CASSPASRAQTDTQYF. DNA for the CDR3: TGTGCCAGCTCACCGGCATCCCGGGCCCAAACAGATACGCAGTATTTT.